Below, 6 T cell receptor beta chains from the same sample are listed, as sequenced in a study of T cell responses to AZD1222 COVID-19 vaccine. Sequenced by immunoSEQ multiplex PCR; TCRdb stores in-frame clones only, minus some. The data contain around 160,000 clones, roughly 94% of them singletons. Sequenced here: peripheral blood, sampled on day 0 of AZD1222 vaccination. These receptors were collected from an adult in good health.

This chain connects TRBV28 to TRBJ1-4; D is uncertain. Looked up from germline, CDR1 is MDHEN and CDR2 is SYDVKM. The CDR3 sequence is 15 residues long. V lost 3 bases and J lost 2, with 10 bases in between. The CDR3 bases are TGTGCCAGCAGTTTTCATTCAGCCACTAATGAAAAACTGTTTTTT. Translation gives CASSFHSATNEKLFF.

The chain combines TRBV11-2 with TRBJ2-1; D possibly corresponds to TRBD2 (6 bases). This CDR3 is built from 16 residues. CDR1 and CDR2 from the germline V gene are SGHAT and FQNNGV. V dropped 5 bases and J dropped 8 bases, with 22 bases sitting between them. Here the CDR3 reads CASSLGSGLLVHEQFF. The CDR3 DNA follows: TGTGCCAGCAGCCTAGGGAGCGGGCTTTTAGTACATGAGCAGTTCTTC.

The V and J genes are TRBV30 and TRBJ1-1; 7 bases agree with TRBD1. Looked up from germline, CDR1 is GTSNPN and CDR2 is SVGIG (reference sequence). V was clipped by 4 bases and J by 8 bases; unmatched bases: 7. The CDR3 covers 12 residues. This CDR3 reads CAWNPGTEEAFF. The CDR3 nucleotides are TGTGCCTGGAACCCCGGGACAGAAGAAGCTTTCTTT.

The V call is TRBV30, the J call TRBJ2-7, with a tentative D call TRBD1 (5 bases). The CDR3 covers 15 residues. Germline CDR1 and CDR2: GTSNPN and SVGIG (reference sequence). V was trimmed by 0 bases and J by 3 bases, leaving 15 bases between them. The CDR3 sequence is CAWSVSSGLDYEQYF. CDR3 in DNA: TGTGCCTGGAGTGTATCGTCAGGGCTAGACTACGAGCAGTACTTC.

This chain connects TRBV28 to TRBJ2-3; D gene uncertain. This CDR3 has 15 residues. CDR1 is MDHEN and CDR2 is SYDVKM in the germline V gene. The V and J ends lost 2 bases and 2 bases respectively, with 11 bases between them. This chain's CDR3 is CASSLPRAYTDTQYF. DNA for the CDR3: TGTGCCAGCAGTTTACCCCGGGCTTACACAGATACGCAGTATTTT.

The CDR3 loop reads CASHRDTSMNTEAFF. The CDR3 DNA reads TGTGCCAGCCACCGGGACACTTCGATGAACACTGAAGCTTTCTTT. The chain is built from TRBV18 and TRBJ1-1, with TRBD1 as a possible D gene (6 bases). Trimming cost V 8 bases and J 0 bases, with 16 bases left between them. Germline V gives CDR1 KGHSH, CDR2 LQKENI. The CDR3 spans 15 residues.